This T cell receptor beta chain was obtained from a study of cytomegalovirus exposure and HLA in healthy donors. Points from the study as a whole: A later look showed TCR association rates differing by HLA locus, highest for DRB1 and lowest for HLA-C.

On this clone itself: Its cognate antigen is unknown.

The CDR3 loop spans 17 amino acids. Germline-derived CDR1 and CDR2 are SEHNR and FQNEAQ (reference sequence). Trimming removed 1 base from V and 2 bases from J, with 15 bases in between. Vbeta (60) and Jbeta (13) primers were used in the PCR. In the original workflow: Per a later analysis, the number of unique TCR beta chains was roughly 83 million, of which 9 million to 14 million were shared. Some clones are missing from TCRdb's copy, which holds only in-frame ones; the method was immunoSEQ multiplex PCR. From that table come the V and J calls and clone size; the DNA was used to work out D and trimming. The table has 150,000 to 200,000 clones, roughly 80% seen once; the top ten hold roughly 1.5%.

This TCR was sampled from a woman aged 18-35 years in good health and CMV-seronegative. The chain recombines TRBV7-9 with TRBJ2-1; unclear D gene. Sequenced: PBMCs. The CDR3 DNA is TGTGCCAGCAGCTTAGGCTCCGCCCGTAGAGCCTACAATGAGCAGTTCTTC. Translating it yields CASSLGSARRAYNEQFF.